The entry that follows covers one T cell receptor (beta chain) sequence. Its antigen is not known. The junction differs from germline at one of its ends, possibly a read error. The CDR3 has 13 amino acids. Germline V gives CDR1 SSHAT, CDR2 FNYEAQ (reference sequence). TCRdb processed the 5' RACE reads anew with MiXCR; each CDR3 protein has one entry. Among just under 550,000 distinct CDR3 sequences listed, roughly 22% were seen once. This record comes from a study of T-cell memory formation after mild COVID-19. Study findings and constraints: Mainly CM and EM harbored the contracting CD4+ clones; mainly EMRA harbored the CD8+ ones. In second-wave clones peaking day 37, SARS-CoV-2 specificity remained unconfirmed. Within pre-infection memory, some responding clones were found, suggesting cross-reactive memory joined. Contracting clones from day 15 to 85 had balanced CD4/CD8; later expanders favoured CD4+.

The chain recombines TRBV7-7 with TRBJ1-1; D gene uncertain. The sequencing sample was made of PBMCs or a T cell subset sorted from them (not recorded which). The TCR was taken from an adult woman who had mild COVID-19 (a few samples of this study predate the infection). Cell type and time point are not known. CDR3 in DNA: TGTGCTAGCAGCTCGGCAGCGAACACTGAAGCTTTCTTT. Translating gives CASSSAANTEAFF.